This T cell receptor beta chain was identified in a study of technical replicates of blood from four donors. The repertoire was sequenced with immunoSEQ multiplex PCR; TCRdb's copy has only in-frame clones and lacks some. The sample records about 56,000 clones, roughly 95% being singletons. V lost 6 bases and J 5 bases, leaving 13 bases between the germline ends. Germline assignment: CDR1 MRHNA and CDR2 SNTAGT. The CDR3 covers 14 residues. The specimen sequenced was PBMCs. This sequence joins TRBV6-4 and TRBJ2-2; D is uncertain. The origin of this receptor is a human donor in good health. Some clones in this sample may be carry-over from other donors' samples. The DNA for the CDR3 is TGTGCCAGCAGAGGTGGCAGGATAACCGGGGAGCTGTTTTTT. This encodes CASRGGRITGELFF.